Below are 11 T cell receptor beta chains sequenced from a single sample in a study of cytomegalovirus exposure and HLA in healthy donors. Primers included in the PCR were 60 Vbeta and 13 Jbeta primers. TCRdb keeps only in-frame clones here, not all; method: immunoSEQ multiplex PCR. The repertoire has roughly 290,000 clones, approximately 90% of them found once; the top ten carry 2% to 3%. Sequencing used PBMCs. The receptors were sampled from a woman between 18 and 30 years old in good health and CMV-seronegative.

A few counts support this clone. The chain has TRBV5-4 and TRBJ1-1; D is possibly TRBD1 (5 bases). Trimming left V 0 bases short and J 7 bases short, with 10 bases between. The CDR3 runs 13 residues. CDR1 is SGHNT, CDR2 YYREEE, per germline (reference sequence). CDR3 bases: TGTGCCAGCAGCTTGGAGTGGGGGGGTGAAGCTTTCTTT. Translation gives CASSLEWGGEAFF.

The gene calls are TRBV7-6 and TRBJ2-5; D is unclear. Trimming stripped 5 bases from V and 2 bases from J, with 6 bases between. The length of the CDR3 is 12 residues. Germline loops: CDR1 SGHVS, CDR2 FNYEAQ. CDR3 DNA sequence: TGTGCCAGCAGCCGCGAGCAAGAGACCCAGTACTTC. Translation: CASSREQETQYF. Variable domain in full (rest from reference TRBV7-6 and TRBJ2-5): GAGVSQSPRYKVTKRGQDVALRCDPISGHVSLYWYRQALGQGPEFLTYFNYEAQQDKSGLPNDRFSAERPEGSISTLTIQRTEQRDSAMYRCASSREQETQYFGPGTRLLVL.

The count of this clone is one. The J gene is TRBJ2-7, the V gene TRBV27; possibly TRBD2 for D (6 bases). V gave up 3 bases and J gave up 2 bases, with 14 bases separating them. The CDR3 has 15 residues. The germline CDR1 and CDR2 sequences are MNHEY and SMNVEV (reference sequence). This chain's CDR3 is CASSFLRESTYEQYF. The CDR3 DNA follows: TGTGCCAGCAGTTTTCTCCGGGAGAGTACCTACGAGCAGTACTTC.

The CDR3 spells CASIGQGGSYGYTF. The CDR3 nucleotides read TGTGCCAGCATTGGGCAGGGAGGGAGCTATGGCTACACCTTC. The chain couples TRBV6-1 to TRBJ1-2; TRBD1 is a possible D gene (5 bases). V was pared by 7 bases and J by 4 bases, with 16 bases between. This CDR3 has 14 residues. CDR1 and CDR2 from the germline V gene are MNHNS and SASEGT.

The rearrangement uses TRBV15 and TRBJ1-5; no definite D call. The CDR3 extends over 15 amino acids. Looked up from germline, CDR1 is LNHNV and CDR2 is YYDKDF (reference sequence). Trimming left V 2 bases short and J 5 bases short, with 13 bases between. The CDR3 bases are TGTGCCACCAGCAGATCCAACTCCGCGGATCAGCCCCAGCATTTT. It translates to CATSRSNSADQPQHF.

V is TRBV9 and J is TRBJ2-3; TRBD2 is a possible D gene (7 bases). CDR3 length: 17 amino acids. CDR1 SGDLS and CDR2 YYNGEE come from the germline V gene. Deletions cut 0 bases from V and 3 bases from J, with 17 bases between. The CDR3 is CASSVGAAGALTDTQYF. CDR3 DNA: TGTGCCAGCAGCGTAGGGGCGGCGGGGGCCCTGACAGATACGCAGTATTTT. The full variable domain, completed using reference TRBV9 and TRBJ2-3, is DSGVTQTPKHLITATGQRVTLRCSPRSGDLSVYWYQQSLDQGLQFLIQYYNGEERAKGNILERFSAQQFPDLHSELNLSSLELGDSALYFCASSVGAAGALTDTQYFGPGTRLTVL.

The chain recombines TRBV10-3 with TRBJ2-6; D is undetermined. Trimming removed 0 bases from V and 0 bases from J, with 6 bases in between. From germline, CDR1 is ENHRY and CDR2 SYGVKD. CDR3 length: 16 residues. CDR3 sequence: CAISESRSSGANVLTF. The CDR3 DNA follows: TGTGCCATCAGTGAGTCGAGGAGCTCTGGGGCCAACGTCCTGACTTTC.

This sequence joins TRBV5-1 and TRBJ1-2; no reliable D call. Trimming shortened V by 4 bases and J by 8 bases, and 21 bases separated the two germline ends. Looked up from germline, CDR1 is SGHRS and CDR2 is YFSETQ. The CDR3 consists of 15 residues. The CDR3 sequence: CASSLRQASAGGYTF. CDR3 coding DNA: TGCGCCAGCAGCCTAAGGCAAGCGAGCGCTGGGGGCTACACCTTC.

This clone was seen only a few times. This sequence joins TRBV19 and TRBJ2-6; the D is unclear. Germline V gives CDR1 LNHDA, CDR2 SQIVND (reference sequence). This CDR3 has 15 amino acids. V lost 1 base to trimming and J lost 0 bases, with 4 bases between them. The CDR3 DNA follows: TGTGCCAGTAGTATAGGGAGCTCTGGGGCCAACGTCCTGACTTTC. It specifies CASSIGSSGANVLTF.

The DNA of the CDR3 is TGTGCCAGCAGCTTAGTTACTAGCAATACAGATACGCAGTATTTT. Its translation is CASSLVTSNTDTQYF. This chain joins TRBV11-2 and TRBJ2-3; weak D call: TRBD2 (6 bases). The CDR3 contains 15 residues. Germline CDR1 reads SGHAT; CDR2 reads FQNNGV. Trimming removed 1 base at V and 3 bases at J, with 11 bases between.

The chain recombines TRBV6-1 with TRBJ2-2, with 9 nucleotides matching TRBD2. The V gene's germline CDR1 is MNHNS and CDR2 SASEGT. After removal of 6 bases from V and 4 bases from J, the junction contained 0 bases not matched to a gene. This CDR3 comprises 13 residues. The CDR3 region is CASRTSGTGELFF. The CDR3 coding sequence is TGTGCCAGCAGGACTAGCGGCACCGGGGAGCTGTTTTTT.